This TCR beta chain derives from a study of T cell responses to AZD1222 COVID-19 vaccine. Study-wide results and caveats: Increases in Spike-specific TCR breadth and depth were seen after two AZD1222 doses.

Clones were read by immunoSEQ multiplex PCR, and TCRdb kept only the in-frame ones, dropping some. There are around 140,000 clones in the sample; 92% occur only once, and approximately 3.8% lies in the top ten. The CDR3 covers 15 residues. Trimming took off 3 bases at V and 6 bases at J, with 18 bases between the two ends. The germline V gene has CDR1 GTSNPN and CDR2 SVGIG (reference sequence). Details on this clone: Its antigen is undetermined.

This sequence joins TRBV30 and TRBJ1-5; perhaps TRBD1 as D (6 bases). The clonotype originates from an adult who received the AZD1222 COVID-19 vaccine. The specimen was peripheral blood, collected 28 days after the second AZD1222 dose. Here the CDR3 reads CAWREAGAPGQPQHF. The CDR3 coding sequence is TGTGCCTGGAGAGAAGCGGGGGCCCCAGGTCAGCCCCAGCATTTT.